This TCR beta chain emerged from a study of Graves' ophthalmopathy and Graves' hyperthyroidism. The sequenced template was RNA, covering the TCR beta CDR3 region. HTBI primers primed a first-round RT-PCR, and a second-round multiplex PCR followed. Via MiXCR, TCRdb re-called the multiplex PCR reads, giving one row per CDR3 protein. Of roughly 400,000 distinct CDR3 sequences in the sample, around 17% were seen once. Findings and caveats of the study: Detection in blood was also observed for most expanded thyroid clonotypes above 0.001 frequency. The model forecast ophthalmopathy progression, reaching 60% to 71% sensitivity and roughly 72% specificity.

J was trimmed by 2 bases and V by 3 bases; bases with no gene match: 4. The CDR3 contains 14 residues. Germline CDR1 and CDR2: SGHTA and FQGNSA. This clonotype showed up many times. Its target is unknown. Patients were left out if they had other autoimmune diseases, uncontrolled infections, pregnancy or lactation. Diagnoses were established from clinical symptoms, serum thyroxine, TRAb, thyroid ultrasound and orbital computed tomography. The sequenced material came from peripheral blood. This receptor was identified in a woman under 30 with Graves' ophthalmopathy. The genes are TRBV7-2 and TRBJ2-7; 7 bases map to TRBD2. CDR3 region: CASSFGGVTYEQYF. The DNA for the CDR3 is TGTGCCAGCAGCTTTGGGGGGGTTACCTACGAGCAGTACTTC.